The 27 T cell receptor beta chains below all came from one sample that was sequenced in a study of T cell repertoires in cytomegalovirus infection. Using its own MiXCR run on the reads, TCRdb lists one record per CDR3 protein. The top ten clones hold less than 30% of a sample with around 55,000 distinct CDR3 sequences, around 18% of them seen once. Their antigen targets remain unknown. Sequencing was performed on CD8+ T cells from cultured PBMCs, taken from culture after CMV antigen stimulation. The receptor source for this set is a human donor in good health (CMV status not recorded). Some clones in this sample may be carry-over from other donors' samples.

This clonotype was detected only a few times. The chain recombines TRBV4-1 with TRBJ2-7; D may be TRBD1 (5 bases). Germline V gene lookup returns CDR1 MGHRA and CDR2 YSYEKL. Trimming cost V 0 bases and J 7 bases, with 19 bases left between them. This CDR3 has 16 residues. The CDR3 protein is CASSQDGAGRGGEQYF. The CDR3 nucleotides are TGCGCCAGCAGCCAAGATGGAGCAGGGCGAGGTGGGGAGCAGTACTTC.

The chain has TRBV28 and TRBJ2-1, with 7 nucleotides matching TRBD2. CDR3 length: 14 residues. J was trimmed by 7 bases and V by 3 bases; bases with no gene match: 6. CDR1 is MDHEN, CDR2 SYDVKM, per germline. The CDR3 nucleotides are TGTGCCAGCAGTTTTGAGGGAGGGTGGAATGAGCAGTTCTTC. It yields the protein CASSFEGGWNEQFF.

The rearrangement uses TRBV20-1 and TRBJ2-7; 12 bases map to TRBD2. The CDR3 has 14 amino acids. Germline loops: CDR1 DFQATT, CDR2 SNEGSKA (reference sequence). The trim removed 3 bases at V and 7 bases at J, leaving 7 bases unmatched. CDR3 sequence reads: CSARGLAGGIEQYF. The CDR3 nucleotides read TGCAGTGCTAGGGGGCTAGCGGGAGGGATTGAGCAGTACTTC.

This clonotype is medium-sized. This CDR3 reads CASSPDYNEQFF. The CDR3 DNA reads TGTGCCAGCAGCCCCGACTACAATGAGCAGTTCTTC. This chain connects TRBV7-9 to TRBJ2-1, with unresolved D. The CDR3 length is 12 residues. Trimming removed 5 bases at V and 3 bases at J, with 5 bases between. Looked up from germline, CDR1 is SEHNR and CDR2 is FQNEAQ (reference sequence).

The chain carries TRBV29-1 and TRBJ2-7; perhaps D is TRBD1 or TRBD2 (5 bases each). Germline CDR1 SQVTM, CDR2 ANQGSEA. The CDR3 has 11 amino acids. The germline V and J ends were trimmed by 2 bases and 5 bases, with 7 bases remaining between them. The CDR3: CSVERGDEQYF. For the CDR3, the DNA is TGCAGCGTTGAAAGGGGAGACGAGCAGTACTTC.

In this sample, this clonotype turned up a few times. The chain combines TRBV7-6 with TRBJ2-6; D is ambiguous. Per germline, CDR1 SGHVS and CDR2 FNYEAQ. The CDR3 has 16 residues. Trimming removed 1 base from V and 1 base from J, with 8 bases in between. CDR3 protein: CASSLVSQSGANVLTF. The CDR3 coding sequence is TGTGCCAGCAGCTTAGTTTCTCAATCTGGGGCCAACGTCCTGACTTTC.

V usage is TRBV5-6 and J usage is TRBJ1-5; D perhaps matches TRBD1 (6 bases). This CDR3 has 12 residues. V shed 0 bases and J shed 9 bases, with 7 bases lying between them. CDR1 and CDR2 from the germline V gene are SGHDT and YYEEEE. The CDR3 coding sequence is TGTGCCAGCAGCTTGGGACAGGCGCCCCAGCATTTT. Its protein product is CASSLGQAPQHF.

This clonotype was seen only a few times. This chain joins TRBV7-3 and TRBJ2-1; possible D gene TRBD2, 5 bases. The DNA end is more similar to TRBJ2-7, so the J call may be wrong. CDR1 is SGHTA, CDR2 FQGTGA, per germline. This CDR3 region has 13 residues. Here the CDR3 reads CASSLDFYNEQYF. CDR3 DNA sequence: TGTGCCAGCAGCTTGGACTTCTACAATGAGCAGTACTTC.

The chain employs TRBV20-1 and TRBJ2-3, with a weak D call TRBD2 (5 bases). CDR1 DFQATT and CDR2 SNEGSKA come from the germline V gene (reference sequence). The CDR3 covers 15 residues. Trimming took 4 bases from V and 4 from J, leaving 18 bases between them. The CDR3 nucleotides read TGCAGTGCTAACCGGGGTTCCGTCGGGCCAGATACGCAGTATTTT. As protein: CSANRGSVGPDTQYF.

The CDR3 bases are TGTGCCAGCAGCTTCCCCGGACTAGCGGGAGCGATCGACTACGAGCAGTACTTC. Protein product: CASSFPGLAGAIDYEQYF. The chain has TRBV7-2 and TRBJ2-7, with 13 nucleotides matching TRBD2. The CDR3 is 18 amino acids. The germline CDR1 and CDR2 sequences are SGHTA and FQGNSA. Trimming took 3 bases from V and 3 from J; bases not matched to a gene: 11.

The rearrangement joins TRBV7-2 to TRBJ2-7, with D possibly matching TRBD1 (6 bases). This CDR3 is built from 13 residues. Germline V lookup: CDR1 SGHTA, CDR2 FQGNSA. The germline V and J ends were trimmed by 5 bases and 2 bases, with 10 bases remaining between them. Written as DNA, the CDR3 is TGTGCCAGCAGCGTAGGGGGTGCCTACGAGCAGTACTTC. Protein product: CASSVGGAYEQYF.

About this clonotype: The junction differs from germline at one of its ends, possibly a read error. The rearrangement joins TRBV6-2 or TRBV6-3 to TRBJ1-5; D gene ambiguous. CDR1 and CDR2 (germline): MNHEY, SVGEGT. CDR3 length equals 13 residues. The CDR3 is CASSYSAVQPEHF. The CDR3 bases are TGTGCCAGCAGTTACTCGGCCGTGCAGCCCGAGCATTTT.

This clonotype was counted ten times or more. The V call is TRBV20-1, the J call TRBJ2-2; the match to TRBD1 covers 9 bases. Trimming took 5 bases from V and 2 from J; bases not matched to a gene: 15. Germline values: CDR1 DFQATT, CDR2 SNEGSKA (reference sequence). The CDR3 runs to 18 residues. This CDR3 is CSAESYAGTGTNTGELFF. In DNA form, the CDR3 reads TGCAGTGCTGAGTCCTACGCCGGGACAGGGACAAACACCGGGGAGCTGTTTTTT.

DNA for the CDR3: TGTGCCAGCAGCGGATACCCCCGGGGGGGGGAGACCCAGTACTTC. It translates to CASSGYPRGGETQYF. The chain carries TRBV9 and TRBJ2-5; TRBD2 matches 8 bases. Germline V lookup: CDR1 SGDLS, CDR2 YYNGEE. With V trimmed by 3 bases and J by 5 bases, 9 bases remained unmatched. This CDR3 is 15 amino acids long. Based on the CDR3 plus reference TRBV9 and TRBJ2-5, the full variable domain is DSGVTQTPKHLITATGQRVTLRCSPRSGDLSVYWYQQSLDQGLQFLIQYYNGEERAKGNILERFSAQQFPDLHSELNLSSLELGDSALYFCASSGYPRGGETQYFGPGTRLLVL.

J is TRBJ2-3 and V is TRBV7-8; 10 bases agree with TRBD2. Germline V lookup: CDR1 SGHVS, CDR2 FQNEAQ. The CDR3 is 19 amino acids. J lost 5 bases, V lost 0 bases, and 14 bases had no gene match. CDR3 sequence (DNA): TGTGCCAGCAGCTTAGCCTCTCGTGGAGCGGGGGGGCCCGAAGATACGCAGTATTTT. Translated: CASSLASRGAGGPEDTQYF.

The chain is built from TRBV7-4 and TRBJ2-3; no definite D call. The germline CDR1 and CDR2 sequences are SGHVT and SQSDAQ. The length of the CDR3 is 14 residues. With 4 bases removed from V and 2 bases from J, the gap between germline ends came to 10 bases. Here the CDR3 reads CASSSSVYTDTQYF. For the CDR3, the DNA is TGTGCCAGCAGCTCCTCAGTATACACAGATACGCAGTATTTT.

This clonotype was counted between two and nine times. The chain links TRBV29-1 to TRBJ2-1; 12 nucleotides agree with TRBD2. The germline gives CDR1 SQVTM, CDR2 ANQGSEA. This CDR3 has 15 amino acids. Trimming cost V 4 bases and J 2 bases; bases outside gene matches: 3. Written as DNA, the CDR3 is TGCAGCGTTGTGGCTAGCGGGAGGGCCTACAATGAGCAGTTCTTC. Its translation is CSVVASGRAYNEQFF.

V and J are TRBV5-4 and TRBJ2-5; D remains ambiguous. This CDR3 is 14 amino acids long. V gave up 2 bases and J gave up 2 bases, with 10 bases separating them. Per the germline V gene, CDR1 is SGHNT and CDR2 is YYREEE (reference sequence). The CDR3 region is CASSLPAEQETQYF. In DNA form, the CDR3 reads TGTGCCAGCAGCTTACCGGCAGAACAAGAGACCCAGTACTTC.

The chain is built from TRBV7-2 and TRBJ2-5, with a tentative D call TRBD1 (6 bases). The germline V and J ends were trimmed by 5 bases and 1 base, with 11 bases remaining between them. Germline assignment: CDR1 SGHTA and CDR2 FQGNSA. The CDR3 loop spans 14 amino acids. In DNA, the CDR3 is TGTGCCAGCAGCGCGGACAGTCTCCAAGAGACCCAGTACTTC. Encoded protein: CASSADSLQETQYF.

To note about this clonotype: The DNA is omitted, as the CDR3 cannot be located on it reliably, and the CDR3 follows TCRdb's listing. The chain combines TRBV2 with TRBJ2-5; no check of the table's D call, TRBD1, against the DNA was made. The germline gives CDR1 SNHLY, CDR2 FYNNEI. The length of the CDR3 is 14 amino acids, counting both ends. The CDR3 spells CASLEYVHFGTQYF.

This clonotype turned up a few times. The J gene is TRBJ2-1, the V gene TRBV27, with a weak D call TRBD1 (5 bases). CDR3 size: 13 residues. The ends were cut back, 5 bases at V and 9 bases at J, with 14 bases in the middle. Germline-derived CDR1 and CDR2 are MNHEY and SMNVEV (reference sequence). CDR3 DNA sequence: TGTGCCAGCAGTCCTATAACACAGGTTGAGCAGTTCTTC. Its protein is CASSPITQVEQFF.

The J gene is TRBJ1-1, the V gene TRBV7-9; the D is unclear. V gave up 5 bases and J gave up 1 base, with 5 bases separating them. The CDR3 runs to 12 residues. The germline CDR1 and CDR2 sequences are SEHNR and FQNEAQ (reference sequence). DNA for the CDR3: TGTGCCAGCAGCCTGTCGAACACTGAAGCTTTCTTT. Translated: CASSLSNTEAFF.

The V and J genes are TRBV15 and TRBJ1-1; TRBD1 is a possible D gene (6 bases). The CDR3 length is 14 residues. Trimming removed 1 base at V and 8 bases at J, with 14 bases between. The germline V gene encodes CDR1 LNHNV and CDR2 YYDKDF (reference sequence). The CDR3 sequence: CATSRAEGGDEAFF. CDR3 sequence (DNA): TGTGCCACCAGCAGAGCCGAAGGGGGGGACGAAGCTTTCTTT.

This sequence joins TRBV7-2 and TRBJ2-7; weak D call: TRBD2 (5 bases). This CDR3 has 15 residues. Germline V gene data show CDR1 as SGHTA and CDR2 as FQGNSA. With 4 bases removed from V and 5 bases from J, the gap between germline ends came to 18 bases. CDR3 residues: CASSYSAGRFHEQYF. CDR3 DNA: TGTGCCAGCAGCTATTCCGCGGGCAGGTTCCACGAGCAGTACTTC.

This clonotype has more than one count but fewer than ten. The rearrangement uses TRBV7-2 and TRBJ1-1, with 8 bases aligning to TRBD1. V shed 2 bases, J shed 1 base, and the junction held 3 bases outside the gene matches. The CDR3 runs 15 residues. Germline CDR1 and CDR2: SGHTA and FQGNSA. The CDR3: CASSLSGQGNTEAFF. CDR3 coding DNA: TGTGCCAGCAGCTTAAGCGGACAGGGGAACACTGAAGCTTTCTTT.

J is TRBJ2-7 and V is TRBV7-8, with D tentatively TRBD1 (6 bases). Germline loops: CDR1 SGHVS, CDR2 FQNEAQ. V lost 5 bases and J 2 bases, leaving 19 bases between the germline ends. The CDR3 extends over 16 amino acids. DNA of the CDR3: TGTGCCAGCAGCCAAACATCAGGGGTCCCCCCCTACGAGCAGTACTTC. Amino acids: CASSQTSGVPPYEQYF.

V and J are TRBV7-2 and TRBJ2-1; D may be TRBD2 (5 bases). The CDR3 has 15 amino acids. V was clipped by 1 base and J by 4 bases, with 11 bases between them. Germline-derived CDR1 and CDR2 are SGHTA and FQGNSA. The CDR3 loop reads CASSLVGARYNEQFF. CDR3 nucleotide sequence: TGTGCCAGCAGCTTAGTGGGAGCAAGGTACAATGAGCAGTTCTTC.